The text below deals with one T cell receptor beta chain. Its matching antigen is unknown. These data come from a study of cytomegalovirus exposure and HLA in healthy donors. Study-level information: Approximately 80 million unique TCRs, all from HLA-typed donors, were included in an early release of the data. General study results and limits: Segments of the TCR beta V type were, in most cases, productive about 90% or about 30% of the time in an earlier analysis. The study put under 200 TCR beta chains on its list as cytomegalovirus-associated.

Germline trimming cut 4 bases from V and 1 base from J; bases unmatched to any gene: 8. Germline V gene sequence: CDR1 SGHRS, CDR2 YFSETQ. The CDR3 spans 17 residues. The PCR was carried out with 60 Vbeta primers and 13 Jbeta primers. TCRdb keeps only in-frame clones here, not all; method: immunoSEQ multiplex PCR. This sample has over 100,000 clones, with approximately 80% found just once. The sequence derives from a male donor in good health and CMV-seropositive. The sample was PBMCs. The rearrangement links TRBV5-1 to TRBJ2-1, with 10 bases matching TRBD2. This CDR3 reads CASSRRTSGTSYNEQFF. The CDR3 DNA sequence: TGCGCCAGCAGCCGAAGGACTAGCGGAACTTCCTACAATGAGCAGTTCTTC.